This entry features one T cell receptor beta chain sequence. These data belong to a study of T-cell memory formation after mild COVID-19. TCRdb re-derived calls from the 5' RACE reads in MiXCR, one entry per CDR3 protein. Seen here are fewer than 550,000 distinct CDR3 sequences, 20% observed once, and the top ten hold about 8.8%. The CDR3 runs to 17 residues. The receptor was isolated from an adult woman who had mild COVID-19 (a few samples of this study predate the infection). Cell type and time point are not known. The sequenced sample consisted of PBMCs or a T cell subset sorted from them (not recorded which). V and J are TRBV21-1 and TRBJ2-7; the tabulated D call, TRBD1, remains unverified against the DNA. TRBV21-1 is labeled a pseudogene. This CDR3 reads CASSKFIPASGLYEQYF. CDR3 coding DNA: TGTGCCAGCAGCAAATTTATACCGGCCTCGGGGCTTTACGAGCAGTACTTC.